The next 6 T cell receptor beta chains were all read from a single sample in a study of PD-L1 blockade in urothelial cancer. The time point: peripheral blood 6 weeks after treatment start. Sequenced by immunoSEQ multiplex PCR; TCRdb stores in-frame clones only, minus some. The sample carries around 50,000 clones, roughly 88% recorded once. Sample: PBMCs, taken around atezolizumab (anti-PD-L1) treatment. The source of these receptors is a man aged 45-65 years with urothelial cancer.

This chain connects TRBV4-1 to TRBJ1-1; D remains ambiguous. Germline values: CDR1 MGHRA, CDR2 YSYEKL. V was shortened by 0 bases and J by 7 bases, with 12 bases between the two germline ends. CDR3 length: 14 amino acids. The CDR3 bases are TGCGCCAGCAGCCAAGATTTCGCGGCCGTTGAAGCTTTCTTT. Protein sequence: CASSQDFAAVEAFF.

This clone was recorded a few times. The CDR3, as DNA: TGTGCCAGCAGCCCAAGGACAGCTCAAGCTGAAGCTTTCTTT. It yields the protein CASSPRTAQAEAFF. The chain employs TRBV7-9 and TRBJ1-1; tentatively, D is TRBD1 (6 bases). Germline CDR1 is SEHNR and CDR2 is FQNEAQ (reference sequence). The length of the CDR3 is 14 residues. Trimming took off 5 bases at V and 6 bases at J, with 16 bases between the two ends.

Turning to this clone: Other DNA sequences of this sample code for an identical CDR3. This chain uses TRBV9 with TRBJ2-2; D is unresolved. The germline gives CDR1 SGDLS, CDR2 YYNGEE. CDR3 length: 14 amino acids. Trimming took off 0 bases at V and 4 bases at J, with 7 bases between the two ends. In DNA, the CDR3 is TGTGCCAGCAGCGTAGCTACGGGCACCGGGGAGCTGTTTTTT. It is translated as CASSVATGTGELFF.

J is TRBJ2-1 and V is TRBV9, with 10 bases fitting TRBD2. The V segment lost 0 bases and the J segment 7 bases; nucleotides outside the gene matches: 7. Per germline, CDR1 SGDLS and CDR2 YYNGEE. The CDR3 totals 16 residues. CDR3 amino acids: CASSVDGAGGSNEQFF. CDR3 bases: TGTGCCAGCAGCGTAGACGGAGCGGGGGGGTCGAATGAGCAGTTCTTC. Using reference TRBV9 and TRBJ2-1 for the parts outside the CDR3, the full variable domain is DSGVTQTPKHLITATGQRVTLRCSPRSGDLSVYWYQQSLDQGLQFLIQYYNGEERAKGNILERFSAQQFPDLHSELNLSSLELGDSALYFCASSVDGAGGSNEQFFGPGTRLTVL.

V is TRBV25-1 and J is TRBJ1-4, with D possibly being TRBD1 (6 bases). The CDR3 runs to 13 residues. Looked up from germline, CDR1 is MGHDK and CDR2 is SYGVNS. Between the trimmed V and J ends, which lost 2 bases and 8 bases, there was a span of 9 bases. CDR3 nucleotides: TGTGCCAGCAGTGAACCAGGGGCGGAAAAACTGTTTTTT. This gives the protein CASSEPGAEKLFF. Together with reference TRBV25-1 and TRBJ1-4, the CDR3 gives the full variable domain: EADIYQTPRYLVIGTGKKITLECSQTMGHDKMYWYQQDPGMELHLIHYSYGVNSTEKGDLSSESTVSRIRTEHFPLTLESARPSHTSQYLCASSEPGAEKLFFGSGTQLSVL.

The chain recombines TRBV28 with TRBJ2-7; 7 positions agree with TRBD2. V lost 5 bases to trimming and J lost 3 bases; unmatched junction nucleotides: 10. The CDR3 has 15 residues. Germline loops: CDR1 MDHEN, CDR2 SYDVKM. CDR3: CASSTGGKWGYEQYF. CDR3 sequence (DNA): TGTGCCAGCAGTACGGGAGGAAAGTGGGGCTACGAGCAGTACTTC.